Following are 23 T cell receptor delta chains from one sample sequenced in a study of gamma-delta T cells after stem cell transplantation. TCRdb processed the RT-PCR reads again with the CATT caller. The data hold under 3,000 delta-chain clones, with about 2.4% observed a single time. The sequenced material came from gamma-delta T cells. The receptors stem from a human donor. It is not recorded whose cells these are; they may come from a transplant donor.

Only a few counts were recorded for this clone. The junction departs from the called germline gene at one end, perhaps through a read error. Other DNA sequences in this sample translate to the same CDR3. This sequence joins TRDV2 and TRDJ1; 12 bases fit TRDD3. The CDR3 loop spans 21 amino acids. Germline V gene data show CDR1 as GEAIGNYY and CDR2 as EKD. Here the CDR3 reads CACDTVLPTGGYKGDTDKLIF. CDR3 nucleotides: TGTGCCTGTGACACCGTCCTCCCTACTGGGGGATACAAGGGCGACACCGATAAGCTCATCTTT.

The V gene is TRDV2, the J gene TRDJ1; 10 bases are shared with TRDD3. With V trimmed by 0 bases and J by 0 bases, 12 bases remained unmatched. The CDR3 totals 19 residues. Germline assignment: CDR1 GEAIGNYY and CDR2 EKD. The CDR3 region is CACDTLVGGYAEDTDKLIF. Here the CDR3 DNA reads TGTGCCTGTGACACCCTAGTCGGGGGATACGCAGAAGACACCGATAAACTCATCTTT.

A few counts support this clone. This sequence may be a read error, since a much larger clone differs from it by one base. This specimen includes other DNA sequences encoding the same CDR3. The chain has TRDV2 and TRDJ2; 9 bases line up with TRDD3. The CDR3 sequence is 17 residues long. The junction had 7 bases not matched to a gene; V was cut back by 3 bases and J by 0 bases. Germline lookup yields CDR1 GEAIGNYY and CDR2 EKD. CDR3 amino acids: CACDPVLGDALTAQLFF. CDR3 nucleotide sequence: TGTGCCTGTGACCCCGTACTGGGGGACGCTTTGACAGCACAACTCTTCTTT.

The chain is built from TRDV2 and TRDJ1; maybe TRDD3 (6 bases). Trimming took off 2 bases at V and 2 bases at J, with 14 bases between the two ends. The germline CDR1 and CDR2 sequences are GEAIGNYY and EKD. This CDR3 region has 15 residues. The CDR3 DNA sequence: TGTGCCTGTGACAGCCTATCTGGGGATACCGATAAACTCATCTTT. Encoded protein: CACDSLSGDTDKLIF.

The chain carries TRDV2 and TRDJ1; TRDD3 aligns across 7 bases. V shed 3 bases, J shed 0 bases, and the junction held 9 bases outside the gene matches. The germline V gene encodes CDR1 GEAIGNYY and CDR2 EKD. The CDR3 is made up of 16 amino acids. DNA of the CDR3: TGTGCCTGTGACTCCATGGTGGGGGACTACACCGATAAACTCATCTTT. It specifies CACDSMVGDYTDKLIF.

Note on this clone: Additional DNA sequences in this sample encode the identical CDR3. J is TRDJ1 and V is TRDV2; TRDD3 matches at 8 bases. The junction had 8 bases not matched to a gene; V was cut back by 3 bases and J by 0 bases. This CDR3 has 16 residues. CDR1 is GEAIGNYY, CDR2 EKD, per germline. CDR3 protein: CACDVLTGGYTDKLIF. The CDR3 DNA sequence: TGTGCCTGTGACGTCCTTACTGGGGGCTACACCGATAAACTCATCTTT.

Concerning this clone itself: At residue 4, the TCRdb protein and translated DNA are inconsistent; the protein given comes from the DNA. This chain links TRDV2 with TRDJ1, with 11 bases that match TRDD3. The CDR3 has 15 residues. V gave up 5 bases and J gave up 3 bases; unmatched junction bases: 7. The germline V gene has CDR1 GEAIGNYY and CDR2 EKD. CDR3 sequence (DNA): TGTGCCTGTGGCAGCCTGGGGGATACCCCCGATAAACTCATCTTT. It translates to CACGSLGDTPDKLIF.

This clone has more than one count but fewer than ten. It may be a read error: a sequence one base away is much more abundant. Other DNA sequences within the sample encode an identical CDR3. J is TRDJ1 and V is TRDV2; 9 positions agree with TRDD3. V was pared by 3 bases and J by 0 bases, with 10 bases of the junction left unmatched. The CDR3 has 17 residues. Germline assignment: CDR1 GEAIGNYY and CDR2 EKD. The CDR3 DNA is TGTGCCTGTGACGCTCTACTGGGGGACTTGTACACCGATAAACTCATCTTT. Protein product: CACDALLGDLYTDKLIF.

In its sample, this clone was seen a few times. This sequence is one base from a far larger clone and is likely a read error. The chain employs TRDV2 and TRDJ1; the match to TRDD3 covers 10 bases. Unmatched junction bases numbered 7, after V lost 0 bases and J lost 1 base. The CDR3 loop spans 17 amino acids. Germline-derived CDR1 and CDR2 are GEAIGNYY and EKD. The CDR3 spells CACDTLPGDTRTDKLIF. CDR3 nucleotide sequence: TGTGCCTGTGACACCTTACCGGGGGATACGCGCACCGATAAACTCATCTTT.

This clone was detected a few times. A clone one base away is much larger, so this may be a read error. This sample includes further DNA sequences coding for the same CDR3. The chain joins TRDV2 to TRDJ1; 8 bases map to TRDD3. V lost 3 bases and J lost 5; bases outside the gene matches: 13. The CDR3 covers 16 residues. The V gene's germline CDR1 is GEAIGNYY and CDR2 EKD. CDR3 protein: CACDPVAGDTSDKLIF. CDR3 in DNA: TGTGCCTGTGACCCCGTCGCTGGGGATACCTCGGATAAACTCATCTTT.

Sample share makes this clone medium-sized (0.01 to 0.1%). This rearrangement joins TRDV2 to TRDJ1; D perhaps matches TRDD3 (6 bases). The CDR3 is 18 amino acids. From germline, CDR1 is GEAIGNYY and CDR2 EKD. Trimming took 1 base from V and 0 from J, leaving 20 bases between them. The CDR3 sequence: CACDTLEDTKRYTDKLIF. Here the CDR3 DNA reads TGTGCCTGTGACACACTCGAAGATACGAAGAGATACACCGATAAACTCATCTTT.

This clone was seen a handful of times. The chain is built from TRDV1 and TRDJ1; 9 nucleotides align to TRDD3. V dropped 1 base and J dropped 5; count of bases not matched to a gene: 20. Looked up from germline, CDR1 is TSWWSYY and CDR2 is QGS. The CDR3 covers 20 residues. In DNA form, the CDR3 reads TGTGCTCTTGGGGAACCCATCTACGAGTACTTAGGGGGGATACAAGATAAACTCATCTTT. Translating it yields CALGEPIYEYLGGIQDKLIF.

By share of the sample, this clone is medium-sized. V is TRDV2 and J is TRDJ1; 8 bases fit TRDD3. J gave up 0 bases and V 4 bases, and 21 bases lay outside the gene matches. CDR1 is GEAIGNYY and CDR2 is EKD in the germline V gene. The CDR3 runs 20 residues. The CDR3 DNA reads TGTGCCTGTGATCATGTTGCTGGGGGACAAGGCTCTACCGACACCGATAAACTCATCTTT. It yields the protein CACDHVAGGQGSTDTDKLIF.

V is TRDV2 and J is TRDJ1; 10 bases are a match to TRDD3. Trimming took 0 bases from V and 0 from J; bases not matched to a gene: 12. The V gene's germline CDR1 is GEAIGNYY and CDR2 EKD. This CDR3 is 19 amino acids long. CDR3 coding DNA: TGTGCCTGTGACACCCTCGGACTGGGGGATGCTACGTACACCGATAAACTCATCTTT. It yields the protein CACDTLGLGDATYTDKLIF.

About this clone itself: Translating this DNA gives a protein that differs at residue 13 from the TCRdb one, which belongs to a much larger clone; a read error is likely, and the protein shown is this translation. The chain is built from TRDV1 and TRDJ1; 12 nucleotides align to TRDD3. The trim removed 3 bases at V and 2 bases at J, leaving 13 bases unmatched. The CDR3 runs 19 residues. Germline V gene data show CDR1 as TSWWSYY and CDR2 as QGS. The DNA of the CDR3 is TGTGCTCTTGGGGAGATTGGCTGGGGGATACGCAGAGATACCGATAAACTCATCTTT. As protein: CALGEIGWGIRRDTDKLIF.

This clone has just a few counts. Being one base from a much bigger clone, this may be a read error. At the DNA level, this CDR3 is encoded by other sequences in the same sample as well. The genes are TRDV2 and TRDJ1, with 8 bases fitting TRDD3. In germline, CDR1 is GEAIGNYY, CDR2 EKD. CDR3 size: 17 residues. The CDR3 DNA sequence: TGTGCCTGTGACCCCCTGGGGGAGACAAGGTACACCGATAAACTCATCTTC. This sequence encodes CACDPLGETRYTDKLIF.

By share of the sample, this clone is large (0.1 to 1%). The V gene is TRDV2, the J gene TRDJ3; 10 bases map to TRDD3. The CDR3 is 23 amino acids. The germline V gene encodes CDR1 GEAIGNYY and CDR2 EKD. The J segment lost 0 bases and the V segment lost 0 bases, leaving 16 bases of the junction unmatched. The CDR3 region is CACDTEGLNWGIQASWDTRQMFF. The CDR3 region has the DNA TGTGCCTGTGACACCGAGGGACTGAACTGGGGGATCCAGGCCTCCTGGGACACCCGACAGATGTTTTTC.

Within the sample, this clone is large (0.1 to 1%). Other nucleotide sequences in the sample specify the same CDR3. The gene calls are TRDV2 and TRDJ1, with 10 positions matching TRDD3. Unmatched junction bases numbered 20, after V lost 2 bases and J lost 0 bases. The CDR3 spans 21 residues. Germline V lookup: CDR1 GEAIGNYY, CDR2 EKD. The CDR3 bases are TGTGCCTGTGACAGAATTCCCACGGGGGATACGGTATACGGGGACACCGATAAACTCATCTTT. The encoded protein is CACDRIPTGDTVYGDTDKLIF.

This clone was observed a handful of times. This clone may be a read error of a much larger clone one base away. This sample also contains other DNA sequences that code for the same CDR3. The chain links TRDV2 to TRDJ1; 12 nucleotides align to TRDD3. CDR1 is GEAIGNYY, CDR2 EKD, per germline. CDR3 length: 17 amino acids. After removal of 2 bases from V and 5 bases from J, the junction contained 11 bases not matched to a gene. Here the CDR3 reads CACDKLGDTPHRDKLIF. The DNA for the CDR3 is TGTGCCTGTGACAAGCTGGGGGATACGCCCCATCGAGATAAACTCATCTTT.

In this sample, this clone turned up a few times. The germline gene is not matched at one end of the junction; a read error may be the cause. The CDR3 loop reads CACDTVGGYAGYTDKLIF. CDR3 nucleotides: TGTGCCTGTGACACCGTAGGGGGATACGCCGGGTACACCGATAAGCTCATCTTT. The chain joins TRDV2 to TRDJ1, with TRDD3 matching 10 bases. Per the germline V gene, CDR1 is GEAIGNYY and CDR2 is EKD. The CDR3 has 18 amino acids.

The chain has TRDV2 and TRDJ1; TRDD3 aligns across 11 bases. With V trimmed by 0 bases and J by 1 base, 9 bases remained unmatched. From germline, CDR1 is GEAIGNYY and CDR2 EKD. This CDR3 is 18 amino acids long. The CDR3 nucleotides read TGTGCCTGTGACACCCTTGTACTGGGGGATAAACCCACCGATAAACTCATCTTT. The encoded protein is CACDTLVLGDKPTDKLIF.

There are a few counts of this clone. This DNA's translation and the protein TCRdb lists, from a much larger clone, do not match at residue 10, likely due to a read error; the protein shown is translated from the DNA. This chain joins TRDV2 and TRDJ1; 8 nucleotides line up with TRDD3. CDR3 length: 15 amino acids. After removal of 3 bases from V and 3 bases from J, the junction contained 8 bases not matched to a gene. Germline CDR1 is GEAIGNYY and CDR2 is EKD. The CDR3 region is CACDPWGRDADKLIF. The CDR3 bases are TGTGCCTGTGACCCCTGGGGGAGGGACGCCGATAAACTCATCTTT.

This clone occurred a few times. The DNA translation disagrees with the TCRdb protein at residue 7, so the protein in this description comes from the DNA. This sequence joins TRDV2 and TRDJ1; D gene uncertain. Trimming shortened V by 0 bases and J by 1 base, and 11 bases separated the two germline ends. The CDR3 extends over 15 amino acids. CDR1 is GEAIGNYY and CDR2 is EKD in the germline V gene. Here the CDR3 reads CACDTVEISTDKLIF. Written as DNA, the CDR3 is TGTGCCTGTGACACCGTGGAGATAAGCACCGATAAACTCATCTTT.